The T cell receptor (beta chain) under discussion was sequenced for a study of cytomegalovirus exposure and HLA in healthy donors. This CDR3 has 16 amino acids. Germline V CDR1 and CDR2: SGDLS, YYNGEE. After removal of 5 bases from V and 8 bases from J, the junction contained 10 bases not matched to a gene. The donors gave bone marrow, and they were healthy. The PCR was carried out with 60 Vbeta primers and 13 Jbeta primers. Sequencing used immunoSEQ multiplex PCR; TCRdb keeps in-frame clones, though not all of them. The repertoire consists of under 200,000 clones, with roughly 80% occurring once and the leading ten covering about 2%. Notes on this clone: Its cognate antigen is unknown.

Notes on the study in general: A later analysis by the authors found several of the most significant clusters apparently linked to common viral pathogens. The study designated fewer than 200 TCR beta chains cytomegalovirus-associated. Many donors shared some public TCRs, even though most TCR sequences were rare.

Sequencing input: PBMCs. The sequence was collected from a human donor in good health. The chain joins TRBV9 to TRBJ2-1, with 13 bases identical to TRBD2. In DNA, the CDR3 is TGTGCCAGCAGAGGGACTAGCGGGGATCTTTTGGATGAGCAGTTCTTC. Encoded protein: CASRGTSGDLLDEQFF.